The 5 T cell receptor beta chains below were found in one sample sequenced in a study of T cells in Graves' hyperthyroidism and ophthalmopathy. The source material, RNA transcripts, was used to amplify TCR beta CDR3 regions. When the TCR CDR3 underwent first-round RT-PCR, the HTBI primer set was used. MiXCR, run by TCRdb on the multiplex PCR reads, gives a single entry per CDR3 protein. Of around 240,000 distinct CDR3 sequences in the sample, roughly 15% are singletons; the top ten hold around 28%. Specimen: blood. The source is a woman aged 18 to 35 with Graves' ophthalmopathy.

The gene calls are TRBV4-1 and TRBJ2-2; 11 nucleotides agree with TRBD2. The CDR3 runs to 18 residues. Per the germline V gene, CDR1 is MGHRA and CDR2 is YSYEKL. After removal of 1 base from V and 3 bases from J, the junction contained 7 bases not matched to a gene. The CDR3 DNA reads TGCGCCAGCAGCCAAGGTCCCGGGACTAGCGGTGACACCGGGGAGCTGTTTTTT. It is translated as CASSQGPGTSGDTGELFF.

This clonotype came up many times. This sequence joins TRBV6-2 or TRBV6-3 and TRBJ2-7; tentative D call: TRBD1 (6 bases). V was shortened by 5 bases and J by 11 bases, with 25 bases between the two germline ends. Germline V CDR1 and CDR2: MNHEY, SVGEGT. The CDR3 length is 15 residues. CDR3 nucleotide sequence: TGTGCCAGCAGTGGAAAAACTACCGGGACACACAAGGAGTACTTC. Protein: CASSGKTTGTHKEYF.

This clonotype was picked up many times. This sequence joins TRBV24-1 and TRBJ2-3, with 8 nucleotides matching TRBD2. This CDR3 is built from 17 residues. The V and J ends lost 0 bases and 2 bases, in that order; junction bases with no gene match: 6. Germline CDR1 KGHDR, CDR2 SFDVKD. DNA for the CDR3: TGTGCCACCAGTGATTTGCCTCCGGGAGGGGACACAGATACGCAGTATTTT. It translates to CATSDLPPGGDTDTQYF.

In its sample, this clonotype was seen a few times. The chain carries TRBV29-1 and TRBJ2-1, with 15 bases fitting TRBD2. V shed 6 bases, J shed 7 bases, and the junction held 13 bases outside the gene matches. Germline CDR1 is SQVTM and CDR2 is ANQGSEA. The CDR3 consists of 17 residues. CDR3 sequence: CSVSYPGTSGGSNEQFF. In DNA form, the CDR3 reads TGCAGCGTCTCCTACCCCGGGACTAGCGGGGGGTCGAATGAGCAGTTCTTC.

This clonotype has a count of ten or more. The chain couples TRBV2 to TRBJ2-2; 12 nucleotides match TRBD2. Germline V gene data show CDR1 as SNHLY and CDR2 as FYNNEI. The CDR3 consists of 16 residues. V trimming: 3 bases; J trimming: 7 bases; junction bases outside the gene matches: 6. The CDR3 region is CASSDTSGGRGGELFF. The CDR3 DNA follows: TGTGCCAGCAGTGATACTAGCGGGGGGAGAGGCGGGGAGCTGTTTTTT.